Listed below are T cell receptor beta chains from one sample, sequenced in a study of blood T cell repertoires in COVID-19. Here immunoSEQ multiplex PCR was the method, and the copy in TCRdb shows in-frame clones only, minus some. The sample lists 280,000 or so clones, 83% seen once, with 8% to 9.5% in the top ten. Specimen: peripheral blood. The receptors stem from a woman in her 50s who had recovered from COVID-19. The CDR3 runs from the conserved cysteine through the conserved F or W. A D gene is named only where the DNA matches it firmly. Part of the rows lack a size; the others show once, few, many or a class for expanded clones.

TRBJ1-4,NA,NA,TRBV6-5,CASSYSVRTAHEKLFF,TGTGCCAGCAGTTACTCTGTCCGGACAGCTCATGAAAAACTGTTTTTT
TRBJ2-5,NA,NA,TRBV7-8,CASSRVLAIVGQETQYF,TGTGCCAGCAGCCGCGTTCTAGCGATCGTTGGCCAAGAGACCCAGTACTTC
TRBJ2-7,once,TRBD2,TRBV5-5,CASSLVGSGGATAYEQYF,TGTGCCAGCAGCTTGGTTGGTAGCGGGGGGGCCACGGCCTACGAGCAGTACTTC
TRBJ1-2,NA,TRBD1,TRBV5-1,CASSLRQGAPLNYGYTF,TGCGCCAGCAGCTTGCGGCAGGGGGCGCCCCTTAACTATGGCTACACCTTC
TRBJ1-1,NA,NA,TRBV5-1,CASSLDNFPEAFF,TGCGCCAGCAGCTTGGATAATTTCCCTGAAGCTTTCTTT
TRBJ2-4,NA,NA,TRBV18,CASSLLPGILAKNIQYF,TGTGCCAGCTCACTGTTGCCGGGGATACTAGCCAAAAACATTCAGTACTTC
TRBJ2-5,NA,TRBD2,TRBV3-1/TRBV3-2,CATDYWTSEQETQYF,TGTGCCACCGATTATTGGACTAGCGAACAAGAGACCCAGTACTTC
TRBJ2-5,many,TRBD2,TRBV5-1,CASSFLAGGSETQYF,TGCGCCAGCAGCTTTTTAGCGGGGGGCTCGGAGACCCAGTACTTC
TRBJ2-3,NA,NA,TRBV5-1,CASSLRDTDTQYF,TGCGCCAGCAGCTTGCGGGACACAGATACGCAGTATTTT
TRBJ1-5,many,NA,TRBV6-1,CASSDVQGNQPQHF,TGTGCCAGCAGTGATGTACAGGGCAATCAGCCCCAGCATTTT
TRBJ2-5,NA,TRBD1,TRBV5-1,CASSLAGQGGETQYF,TGCGCCAGCAGCTTGGCGGGACAGGGCGGAGAGACCCAGTACTTC
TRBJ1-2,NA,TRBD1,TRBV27,CASSLFGDRVDYGYTF,TGTGCCAGCAGTTTATTCGGGGACAGGGTGGACTATGGCTACACCTTC
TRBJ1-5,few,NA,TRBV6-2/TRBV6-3,CASSYSWGGLDQPQHF,TGTGCCAGCAGTTACAGCTGGGGAGGGCTGGATCAGCCCCAGCATTTT
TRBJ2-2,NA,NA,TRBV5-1,CASSLGQDGELFF,TGCGCCAGCAGCTTGGGACAGGACGGGGAGCTGTTTTTT
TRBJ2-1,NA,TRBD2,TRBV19,CASSSPARAREVSGEQFF,TGTGCCAGTAGTTCCCCCGCTCGAGCGCGGGAGGTCTCGGGGGAGCAGTTCTTC
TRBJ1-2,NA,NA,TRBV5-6,CASNRREGNYGYTF,TGTGCCAGCAACCGCCGGGAGGGAAACTATGGCTACACCTTC